This entry is about one T cell receptor beta chain. Its antigen remains unidentified. This CDR3 spans 15 amino acids. In germline, CDR1 is MNHEY, CDR2 SVGAGI. V shed 4 bases and J 6 bases; nucleotides not matched to a gene: 10. The entry originates in a study of radiotherapy plus CTLA-4 blockade in lung cancer. Study results and limitations: Clones of tumor-derived TCRs expanded in blood after radiotherapy plus ipilimumab.

Sequencing was performed with immunoSEQ multiplex PCR; in TCRdb, only in-frame clones are kept and a portion is missing. The table includes about 85,000 clones, approximately 86% detected once. This receptor was identified in a human donor with non-small cell lung cancer who had a partial response to radiotherapy plus ipilimumab. Source: peripheral blood, taken from a patient treated with radiotherapy plus ipilimumab. This rearrangement joins TRBV6-5 to TRBJ2-7, with 9 bases identical to TRBD1. In DNA, the CDR3 is TGTGCCAGCAGTTCCGGGACAGGGTACACGGGCGAGCAGTACTTC. Its protein product is CASSSGTGYTGEQYF.